These 26 T cell receptor beta chains share one sample of origin, sequenced in a study of T-cell memory formation after mild COVID-19. TCRdb fed the 5' RACE reads into MiXCR, producing one record per CDR3 protein. The sample has some 210,000 distinct CDR3 sequences; about 10% are singletons. The sequencing input was PBMCs or a T cell subset sorted from them (not recorded which). These receptors came from a man younger than 35 who had mild COVID-19 (a few samples of this study predate the infection). Cell type and time point are not known.

This chain connects TRBV11-3 to TRBJ1-4; D is perhaps TRBD1 (5 bases). The V end lost 2 bases, the J end lost 4 bases, and 11 bases lay between the germline ends. The CDR3 contains 15 residues. Germline lookup yields CDR1 SGHNT and CDR2 YENEEA. CDR3 region: CASSLTSGLNEKLFF. CDR3 DNA: TGTGCCAGCAGCTTAACGTCGGGACTTAATGAAAAACTGTTTTTT.

In this sample, this clonotype turned up a few times. The chain couples TRBV6-5 to TRBJ2-1; D gene uncertain. Germline values: CDR1 MNHEY, CDR2 SVGAGI. The CDR3 loop spans 16 amino acids. The germline V and J ends were trimmed by 4 bases and 0 bases, with 13 bases remaining between them. In DNA, the CDR3 is TGTGCCAGCAGTTTAAGGGCGGTTGGCTCCTACAATGAGCAGTTCTTC. Residues: CASSLRAVGSYNEQFF.

The sample holds many counts of this clonotype. This chain joins TRBV6-1 and TRBJ2-2; D is unresolved. This CDR3 is 14 amino acids long. The V end was cut by 2 bases, the J end by 1 base, with 5 bases between. Germline-derived CDR1 and CDR2 are MNHNS and SASEGT. The CDR3 sequence: CASSESGNTGELFF. CDR3 nucleotides: TGTGCCAGCAGTGAATCGGGGAACACCGGGGAGCTGTTTTTT.

This clonotype was counted a few times. This chain joins TRBV5-1 and TRBJ2-2, with no clear D. There are 14 residues in the CDR3. CDR1 is SGHRS, CDR2 YFSETQ, per germline. Trimming removed 4 bases from V and 0 bases from J, with 7 bases in between. The CDR3 protein is CASSLQSNTGELFF. The DNA of the CDR3 is TGCGCCAGCAGCCTCCAGTCGAACACCGGGGAGCTGTTTTTT.

This clonotype was seen only a few times. CDR3 nucleotides: TGTGCCAGCAGCTTTGACCGTGACACCGGGGAGCTGTTTTTT. Protein sequence: CASSFDRDTGELFF. The chain has TRBV7-3 and TRBJ2-2; D is undetermined. The germline gives CDR1 SGHTA, CDR2 FQGTGA. CDR3 size: 14 residues. The germline V and J ends were trimmed by 3 bases and 3 bases, with 8 bases remaining between them.

This chain joins TRBV5-6 and TRBJ1-2, with D possibly TRBD1 on 6 matching bases. The CDR3 consists of 13 residues. Trimming removed 5 bases from V and 7 bases from J, with 15 bases in between. The germline CDR1 and CDR2 sequences are SGHDT and YYEEEE. CDR3 loop: CASRVTGGGGYTF. The CDR3 DNA is TGTGCCAGCAGAGTCACGGGGGGCGGTGGCTACACCTTC.

The chain joins TRBV7-9 to TRBJ2-7, with TRBD1 matching over 10 bases. Germline-derived CDR1 and CDR2 are SEHNR and FQNEAQ (reference sequence). After removal of 5 bases from V and 2 bases from J, the junction contained 9 bases not matched to a gene. The CDR3 is 16 amino acids. The CDR3 here is CASSRSGQGRPYEQYF. In nucleotides, the CDR3 is TGTGCCAGCAGCCGATCGGGACAGGGGCGTCCCTACGAGCAGTACTTC. The full variable domain, completed using reference TRBV7-9 and TRBJ2-7, is DTGVSQNPRHKITKRGQNVTFRCDPISEHNRLYWYRQTLGQGPEFLTYFQNEAQLEKSRLLSDRFSAERPKGSFSTLEIQRTEQGDSAMYLCASSRSGQGRPYEQYFGPGTRLTVT.

This clonotype was picked up a small number of times. The gene calls are TRBV28 and TRBJ2-5; D may be TRBD2 (6 bases). CDR1 is MDHEN, CDR2 SYDVKM, per germline. This CDR3 is 15 amino acids long. Trimming took 7 bases from V and 5 from J, leaving 20 bases between them. CDR3 in amino acids: CASTLGGGGRETQYF. As DNA, the CDR3 is TGTGCCAGCACCCTAGGCGGCGGAGGGAGGGAGACCCAGTACTTC.

This clonotype was seen more than once but under ten times. The chain links TRBV27 to TRBJ1-2; weak D call: TRBD1 (5 bases). The CDR3 is 14 amino acids. Germline-derived CDR1 and CDR2 are MNHEY and SMNVEV (reference sequence). Trimming removed 6 bases from V and 0 bases from J, with 11 bases in between. The CDR3 region has the DNA TGTGCCAGCAGGCCAGGGTTCCCTAACTATGGCTACACCTTC. Its protein is CASRPGFPNYGYTF.

Concerning this clonotype: A junction boundary mismatches the germline segment, possibly from a read error. The V and J genes are TRBV6-6 and TRBJ2-1; 12 bases are a match to TRBD2. CDR1 is MNHNY and CDR2 is SVGAGI in the germline V gene (reference sequence). This CDR3 is 14 amino acids long. The CDR3 sequence: CASSYTSLAGGYSF. CDR3 DNA sequence: TGTGCCAGCAGTTACACATCACTAGCGGGGGGCTACTCCTTC.

This clonotype occurred a few times. CDR3 DNA: TGTGCCAGCTCACCACGCGATGTAGTCCTGGCGCAGTATTTT. Its protein product is CASSPRDVVLAQYF. The chain couples TRBV18 to TRBJ2-3; no firm D call. The CDR3 sequence is 14 residues long. Trimming stripped 1 base from V and 10 bases from J, with 15 bases between. From germline, CDR1 is KGHSH and CDR2 LQKENI.

The J gene is TRBJ2-7, the V gene TRBV18; tentatively, D is TRBD1 (6 bases). Germline V CDR1 and CDR2: KGHSH, LQKENI. This CDR3 has 15 residues. The V gene lost 4 bases and the J gene lost 5 bases, with 18 bases spanning the gap. CDR3 sequence: CASSHSQGAGDEQYF. The CDR3, as DNA: TGTGCCAGCTCACACAGTCAGGGCGCAGGGGACGAGCAGTACTTC.

This clonotype was seen a handful of times. This chain connects TRBV6-2 or TRBV6-3 to TRBJ2-7, with a possible D match to TRBD1 (6 bases). V was cut by 6 bases and J by 2 bases, with 11 bases left in between. This CDR3 comprises 13 residues. CDR1 and CDR2 from the germline V gene are MNHEY and SVGEGT. The CDR3 DNA reads TGTGCCAGCAGGCGGACAGCTACCTACGAGCAGTACGTC. Translated: CASRRTATYEQYV.

This clonotype has more than one count but fewer than ten. The chain recombines TRBV20-1 with TRBJ1-5; D is ambiguous. V was pared by 0 bases and J by 3 bases, with 9 bases between. Germline V gives CDR1 DFQATT, CDR2 SNEGSKA (reference sequence). This CDR3 has 14 residues. The chain's CDR3 is CSARELALNQPQHF. The CDR3 nucleotides are TGCAGTGCTAGAGAATTGGCCCTCAATCAGCCCCAGCATTTT.

This clonotype was observed a few times. The genes are TRBV7-2 and TRBJ2-7, with D perhaps TRBD2 (5 bases). Germline V gene sequence: CDR1 SGHTA, CDR2 FQGNSA. The CDR3 runs 14 residues. The V end lost 5 bases, the J end lost 3 bases, and 14 bases lay between the germline ends. This CDR3 is CASSPTTGIYEQYV. CDR3 in DNA: TGTGCCAGCAGCCCGACGACGGGAATCTACGAGCAGTACGTC.

The genes are TRBV7-9 and TRBJ2-5; possibly TRBD1 or TRBD2 for D (5 bases each). The ends were cut back, 3 bases at V and 2 bases at J, with 22 bases in the middle. The CDR3 runs to 18 residues. Germline CDR1 and CDR2: SEHNR and FQNEAQ (reference sequence). The CDR3 loop reads CASSLRAGLGGVQETQYF. CDR3 sequence (DNA): TGTGCCAGCAGCTTGAGAGCAGGGCTTGGAGGCGTTCAAGAGACCCAGTACTTC.

This clonotype turned up a few times. The chain couples TRBV7-9 to TRBJ2-3; 7 bases line up with TRBD2. This CDR3 spans 17 amino acids. Germline lookup yields CDR1 SEHNR and CDR2 FQNEAQ (reference sequence). After removal of 2 bases from V and 0 bases from J, the junction contained 8 bases not matched to a gene. Here the CDR3 DNA reads TGTGCCAGCAGCTTACGCGGGAGCGACCCTAGCACAGATACGCAGTATTTT. Residues: CASSLRGSDPSTDTQYF.

This clonotype occurred a few times. The rearrangement links TRBV2 to TRBJ2-7; D call uncertain. CDR1 is SNHLY and CDR2 is FYNNEI in the germline V gene. The CDR3 sequence is 11 residues long. V lost 6 bases, J lost 3 bases, and 6 bases lay in between. The CDR3 region is CASSTYYEQYV. CDR3 in DNA: TGTGCCAGCAGCACTTACTACGAGCAGTACGTC.

This clonotype was counted between two and nine times. V usage is TRBV7-3 and J usage is TRBJ2-3; D is ambiguous. CDR3 size: 14 residues. The germline gives CDR1 SGHTA, CDR2 FQGTGA. V was clipped by 5 bases and J by 2 bases, with 11 bases between them. As DNA, the CDR3 is TGTGCCAGCAGCAATGACCGGAACACAGATACGCAGTATTTT. Residues: CASSNDRNTDTQYF.

This clonotype has at least ten counts. J is TRBJ1-2 and V is TRBV3-1; D not certain. The germline V gene encodes CDR1 LGHDT and CDR2 YNNKEL (reference sequence). CDR3 length equals 12 residues. V dropped 3 bases and J dropped 8 bases, with 10 bases sitting between them. The CDR3 DNA sequence: TGTGCCAGCAGCCAGGGTGAGAGCGGCTACACCTTC. The encoded protein is CASSQGESGYTF.

This clonotype came up a few times. The genes are TRBV7-3 and TRBJ2-5, with D perhaps TRBD2 (5 bases). The V gene lost 5 bases and the J gene lost 5 bases, with 12 bases spanning the gap. CDR1 is SGHTA, CDR2 FQGTGA, per germline. The CDR3 extends over 13 amino acids. This CDR3 is CASSPGNSETQYF. The CDR3 nucleotides are TGTGCCAGCAGCCCGGGAAATAGCGAGACCCAGTACTTC.

This clonotype was observed many times. The V gene is TRBV20-1, the J gene TRBJ2-1; D is perhaps TRBD1 or TRBD2 (5 bases each). Trimming removed 5 bases from V and 7 bases from J, with 15 bases in between. The germline CDR1 and CDR2 sequences are DFQATT and SNEGSKA (reference sequence). The CDR3 has 13 residues. The CDR3 here is CSAFRGFQNEQFF. The CDR3 DNA reads TGCAGTGCTTTTCGGGGCTTTCAGAATGAGCAGTTCTTC.

The chain joins TRBV13 to TRBJ1-6; 8 bases are shared with TRBD1. Per germline, CDR1 PRHDT and CDR2 FYEKMQ (reference sequence). V lost 2 bases to trimming and J lost 8 bases; unmatched junction nucleotides: 11. The CDR3 loop spans 17 amino acids. The CDR3 sequence: CASSLQGQGVGYSPLHF. CDR3 nucleotide sequence: TGTGCCAGCAGCTTACAAGGACAGGGAGTAGGGTATTCACCCCTCCACTTT.

The chain joins TRBV7-3 to TRBJ2-1, with 8 bases matching TRBD2. CDR1 and CDR2 (germline): SGHTA, FQGTGA. The CDR3 loop spans 16 amino acids. J gave up 2 bases and V 5 bases, and 8 bases lay outside the gene matches. This chain's CDR3 is CASSPHSGAPYNEQFF. The CDR3, as DNA: TGTGCCAGCAGCCCTCATAGCGGGGCCCCCTACAATGAGCAGTTCTTC.

The chain recombines TRBV5-6 with TRBJ2-7; a possible D gene is TRBD1 (6 bases). With 4 bases removed from V and 0 bases from J, the gap between germline ends came to 8 bases. The CDR3 covers 13 residues. Germline values: CDR1 SGHDT, CDR2 YYEEEE. DNA for the CDR3: TGTGCCAGCAGCCGGACAGACTCCTACGAGCAGTACGTC. It encodes CASSRTDSYEQYV.

This clonotype was counted ten times or more. The V and J genes are TRBV12-3 or TRBV12-4 and TRBJ2-3; D call uncertain. The V end lost 3 bases, the J end lost 0 bases, and 1 base lay between the germline ends. The CDR3 is 12 residues long. For the CDR3, the DNA is TGTGCCAGCAGTTTCAGCACAGATACGCAGTATTTT. Translation gives CASSFSTDTQYF.